The 20 T cell receptor beta chains listed next were all sequenced from one sample in a study of PD-1 blockade in classical Hodgkin lymphoma. Each of the patients experienced relapse following autologous stem cell transplantation, and their brentuximab vedotin exposure differed. Measured with immunoSEQ multiplex PCR; TCRdb has only the in-frame clones, and not every one. The sample lists roughly 32,000 clones; approximately 80% were seen once. Sample: peripheral blood mononuclear cells (PBMCs), taken at baseline. These TCRs come from a human donor with classical Hodgkin lymphoma.

The chain links TRBV5-1 to TRBJ2-3, with 8 bases aligning to TRBD2. Germline V CDR1 and CDR2: SGHRS, YFSETQ. V shed 6 bases and J 2 bases; nucleotides not matched to a gene: 5. This CDR3 comprises 14 residues. CDR3 coding DNA: TGCGCCAGCAAGTCGGGGGGGTCCACAGATACGCAGTATTTT. This encodes CASKSGGSTDTQYF.

The chain joins TRBV19 to TRBJ1-3; no clear D gene. The V end was cut by 7 bases, the J end by 2 bases, with 15 bases between. The length of the CDR3 is 15 residues. CDR1 and CDR2 from the germline V gene are LNHDA and SQIVND (reference sequence). The CDR3: CASTVSGETGNTIYF. In nucleotides, the CDR3 is TGTGCCAGTACAGTTTCCGGAGAGACTGGAAACACCATATATTTT.

The chain employs TRBV7-6 and TRBJ2-5, with 11 nucleotides matching TRBD2. J was trimmed by 4 bases and V by 4 bases; bases with no gene match: 11. The CDR3 runs to 17 residues. CDR1 is SGHVS, CDR2 FNYEAQ, per germline. As DNA, the CDR3 is TGTGCCAGCAGCTCTTGGGGTAGCGGGGGGGCCGGAGAGACCCAGTACTTC. It is translated as CASSSWGSGGAGETQYF.

This chain uses TRBV6-5 with TRBJ1-2; the D is unclear. This CDR3 has 15 residues. In germline, CDR1 is MNHEY, CDR2 SVGAGI. The V end was cut by 0 bases, the J end by 4 bases, with 12 bases between. CDR3 protein: CASSYSMVGSYGYTF. The CDR3 bases are TGTGCCAGCAGTTACTCGATGGTGGGATCCTATGGCTACACCTTC.

This clone was counted between two and nine times. This chain connects TRBV7-9 to TRBJ1-2; D is ambiguous. Germline assignment: CDR1 SEHNR and CDR2 FQNEAQ (reference sequence). The CDR3 is 15 amino acids. Trimming stripped 7 bases from V and 2 bases from J, with 17 bases between. The CDR3 coding sequence is TGTGCCAGCACCTCTGGGGAAACATCCAACTATGGCTACACCTTC. It translates to CASTSGETSNYGYTF.

The chain couples TRBV19 to TRBJ1-1; D unclear. CDR1 and CDR2 (germline): LNHDA, SQIVND (reference sequence). This CDR3 region has 14 residues. V was shortened by 8 bases and J by 3 bases, with 16 bases between the two germline ends. CDR3 in amino acids: CASVPRWHDTEAFF. The CDR3 nucleotides read TGTGCCAGTGTCCCAAGGTGGCACGACACTGAAGCTTTCTTT.

The chain has TRBV19 and TRBJ1-1; the D gene is possibly TRBD1 (6 bases). Germline values: CDR1 LNHDA, CDR2 SQIVND (reference sequence). The CDR3 has 14 amino acids. Trimming left V 3 bases short and J 3 bases short, with 11 bases between. This CDR3 reads CASSISGADTEAFF. The CDR3 nucleotides are TGTGCCAGTAGTATTTCGGGGGCGGACACTGAAGCTTTCTTT. The whole variable domain, filled in from reference TRBV19 and TRBJ1-1, reads DGGITQSPKYLFRKEGQNVTLSCEQNLNHDAMYWYRQDPGQGLRLIYYSQIVNDFQKGDIAEGYSVSREKKESFPLTVTSAQKNPTAFYLCASSISGADTEAFFGQGTRLTVV.

For the CDR3, the DNA is TGTGCCAGCAGAGATGGACAGAACACTGAAGCTTTCTTT. It yields the protein CASRDGQNTEAFF. The chain uses TRBV2 and TRBJ1-1; D may be TRBD1 (5 bases). Trimming stripped 6 bases from V and 1 base from J, with 9 bases between. CDR1 is SNHLY, CDR2 FYNNEI, per germline. The CDR3 totals 13 residues.

The chain uses TRBV7-2 and TRBJ1-4, with a possible D match to TRBD1 (6 bases). This CDR3 has 14 residues. V lost 5 bases to trimming and J lost 10 bases, with 17 bases between them. Germline-derived CDR1 and CDR2 are SGHTA and FQGNSA. CDR3 protein: CASSPLMGGGKLFF. CDR3 bases: TGTGCCAGCAGCCCCCTAATGGGGGGCGGAAAACTGTTTTTT.

The chain carries TRBV1 and TRBJ1-4; the D segment call TRBD1 is taken from the table without a DNA check. TRBV1 is a known pseudogene. The CDR3 consists of 20 residues. For the CDR3, the DNA is TGCACCAGCAGCCAAGAAAAAACGGGACAAACGATTCCAACTAATGAAAAACTGTTTTTT. This codes for CTSSQEKTGQTIPTNEKLFF.

The chain couples TRBV6-6 to TRBJ1-2, with 8 nucleotides matching TRBD1. The CDR3 sequence is 12 residues long. CDR1 and CDR2 from the germline V gene are MNHNY and SVGAGI (reference sequence). After removal of 6 bases from V and 8 bases from J, the junction contained 5 bases not matched to a gene. The chain's CDR3 is CASSLRDRGYTF. CDR3 in DNA: TGTGCCAGCAGCCTCAGGGACAGGGGCTACACCTTC.

V gene TRBV7-2 combines with J gene TRBJ1-5, with D unclear. The germline gives CDR1 SGHTA, CDR2 FQGNSA. The CDR3 runs 15 residues. The ends were cut back, 5 bases at V and 1 base at J, with 12 bases in the middle. The CDR3 sequence is CASSQTYQSNQPQHF. The CDR3 nucleotides are TGTGCCAGCAGCCAGACCTATCAAAGCAATCAGCCCCAGCATTTT.

The chain recombines TRBV19 with TRBJ2-3; weak D call: TRBD2 (7 bases). The ends were cut back, 1 base at V and 7 bases at J, with 18 bases in the middle. This CDR3 is 16 amino acids long. Germline CDR1 reads LNHDA; CDR2 reads SQIVND (reference sequence). The CDR3 sequence: CASSIGGGPRMNTQYF. The CDR3 nucleotides read TGTGCCAGTAGTATAGGGGGGGGCCCTCGGATGAATACGCAGTATTTT.

As concerns this clone: A junction boundary mismatches the germline segment, possibly from a read error. The V call is TRBV7-6, the J call TRBJ2-7; possibly TRBD1 for D (7 bases). Germline V gene lookup returns CDR1 SGHVS and CDR2 FNYEAQ. This CDR3 is 14 amino acids long. The CDR3 nucleotides read TGTGCCAGCAGCCCCCGGAGGGGGCACGACGAGCAGTGCTTC. Protein: CASSPRRGHDEQCF. Together with reference TRBV7-6 and TRBJ2-7, the CDR3 gives the full variable domain: GAGVSQSPRYKVTKRGQDVALRCDPISGHVSLYWYRQALGQGPEFLTYFNYEAQQDKSGLPNDRFSAERPEGSISTLTIQRTEQRDSAMYRCASSPRRGHDEQCFGPGTRLTVT.

The chain recombines TRBV30 with TRBJ1-6, with 9 bases matching TRBD1. Trimming took 3 bases from V and 10 from J; bases not matched to a gene: 7. Germline V gene sequence: CDR1 GTSNPN, CDR2 SVGIG (reference sequence). The CDR3 runs to 14 residues. The CDR3 sequence is CAWRRRDRDSPLHF. As DNA, the CDR3 is TGTGCCTGGAGACGCCGGGACAGGGACTCACCCCTCCACTTT.

The chain has TRBV7-2 and TRBJ1-6, with 8 bases aligning to TRBD1. This CDR3 contains 14 residues. The V gene's germline CDR1 is SGHTA and CDR2 FQGNSA. V lost 3 bases and J lost 9; bases outside the gene matches: 4. The CDR3 DNA follows: TGTGCCAGCAGCTTCGGACAGGGCGTTTCACCCCTCCACTTT. This translates into CASSFGQGVSPLHF.

The chain employs TRBV18 and TRBJ1-5; no clear D gene. CDR3 size: 13 residues. The germline gives CDR1 KGHSH, CDR2 LQKENI. Trimming pared 2 bases from V and 0 bases from J, leaving 2 bases between. The chain's CDR3 is CASSPSSNQPQHF. The CDR3 bases are TGTGCCAGCTCACCAAGTAGCAATCAGCCCCAGCATTTT.

The V gene is TRBV5-1, the J gene TRBJ2-2, with 9 positions matching TRBD2. Trimming removed 5 bases from V and 2 bases from J; junction bases left unmatched: 4. The CDR3 is 15 residues long. Germline CDR1 is SGHRS and CDR2 is YFSETQ. The chain's CDR3 is CASSLAGANTGELFF. CDR3 DNA: TGCGCCAGCAGTTTAGCGGGGGCAAACACCGGGGAGCTGTTTTTT.

The chain combines TRBV5-4 with TRBJ1-2; D is possibly TRBD1 (5 bases). CDR1 and CDR2 from the germline V gene are SGHNT and YYREEE (reference sequence). This CDR3 is built from 13 residues. Trimming left V 2 bases short and J 4 bases short, with 9 bases between. CDR3 sequence (DNA): TGTGCCAGCAGCTTCGACAGCCTCTATGGCTACACCTTC. Its translation: CASSFDSLYGYTF.

The chain combines TRBV6-1 with TRBJ1-4; TRBD1 matches 12 bases. The V gene's germline CDR1 is MNHNS and CDR2 SASEGT. V was pared by 7 bases and J by 8 bases, with 8 bases of the junction left unmatched. This CDR3 region has 15 residues. CDR3 region: CASNESGTGGEKLFF. The CDR3 nucleotides read TGTGCCAGCAATGAGAGTGGGACAGGGGGCGAAAAACTGTTTTTT.